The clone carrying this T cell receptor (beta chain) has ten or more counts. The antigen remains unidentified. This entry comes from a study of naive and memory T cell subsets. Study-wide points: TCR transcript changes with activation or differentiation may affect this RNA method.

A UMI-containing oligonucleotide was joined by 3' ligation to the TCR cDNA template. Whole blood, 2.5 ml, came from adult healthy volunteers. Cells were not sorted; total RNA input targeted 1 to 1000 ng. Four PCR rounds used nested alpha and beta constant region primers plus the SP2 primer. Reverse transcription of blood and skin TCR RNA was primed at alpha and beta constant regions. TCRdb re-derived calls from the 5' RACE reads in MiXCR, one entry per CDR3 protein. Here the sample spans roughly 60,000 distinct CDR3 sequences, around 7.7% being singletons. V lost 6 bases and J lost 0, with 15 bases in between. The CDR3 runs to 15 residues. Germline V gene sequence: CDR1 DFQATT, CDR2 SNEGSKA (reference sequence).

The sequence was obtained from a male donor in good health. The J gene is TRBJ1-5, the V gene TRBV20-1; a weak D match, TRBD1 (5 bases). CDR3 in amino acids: CSAIRTGVSNQPQHF. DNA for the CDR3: TGCAGTGCCATAAGGACGGGGGTTAGCAATCAGCCCCAGCATTTT.